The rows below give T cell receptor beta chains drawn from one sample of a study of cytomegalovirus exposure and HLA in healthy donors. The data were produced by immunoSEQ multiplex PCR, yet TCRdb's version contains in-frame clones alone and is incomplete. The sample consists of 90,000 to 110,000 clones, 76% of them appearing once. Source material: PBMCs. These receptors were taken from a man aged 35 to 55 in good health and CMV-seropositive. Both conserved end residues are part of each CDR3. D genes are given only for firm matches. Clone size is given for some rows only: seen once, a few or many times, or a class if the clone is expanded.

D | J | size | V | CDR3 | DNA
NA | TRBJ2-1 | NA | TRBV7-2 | CASSLVAGPGWDEQFF | TGTGCCAGCAGCTTAGTCGCAGGCCCAGGATGGGATGAGCAGTTCTTC
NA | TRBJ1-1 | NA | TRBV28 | CAIFAGNTEAFF | TGTGCCATATTTGCGGGGAACACTGAAGCTTTCTTT
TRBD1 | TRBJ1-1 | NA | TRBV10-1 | CASSELRGGGEAFF | TGCGCCAGCAGTGAGTTAAGAGGGGGCGGTGAAGCTTTCTTT
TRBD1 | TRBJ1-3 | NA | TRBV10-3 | CAISASGQGAGGNTIYF | TGTGCCATCAGTGCCTCGGGACAGGGAGCGGGGGGAAACACCATATATTTT
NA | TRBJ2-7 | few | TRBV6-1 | CAISKQKAAYEQYF | TGTGCCATCAGCAAGCAGAAGGCGGCATACGAGCAGTACTTC
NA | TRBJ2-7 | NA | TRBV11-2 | CASSLVRRSDEQYF | TGTGCCAGCAGCTTAGTCCGGAGATCCGACGAGCAGTACTTC
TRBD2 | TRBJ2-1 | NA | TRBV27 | CASSLPTSGPRNEQFF | TGTGCCAGCAGTCTACCGACTAGCGGGCCAAGAAATGAGCAGTTCTTC
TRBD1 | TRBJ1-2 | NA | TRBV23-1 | CASSQGFRDRKGYTF | TGCGCCAGCAGTCAAGGATTCCGGGACAGAAAAGGCTACACCTTC
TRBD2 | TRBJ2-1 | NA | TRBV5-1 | CASSLGLVQVNEQFF | TGCGCCAGCAGCCTTGGACTAGTGCAGGTTAATGAGCAGTTCTTC
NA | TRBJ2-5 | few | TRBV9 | CASSVADSPQYF | TGTGCCAGCAGCGTTGCGGACAGTCCCCAGTACTTC
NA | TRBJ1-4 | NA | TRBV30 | CALTRGEKLFF | TGTGCCTTGACCCGGGGTGAAAAACTGTTTTTT
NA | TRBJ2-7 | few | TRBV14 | CASSQMGRSYEQYF | TGTGCCAGCAGCCAAATGGGGAGGTCCTACGAGCAGTACTTC
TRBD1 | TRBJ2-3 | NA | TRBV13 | CASSLYRDRGSDTQYF | TGTGCCAGCAGCTTATACCGGGACAGGGGCTCAGATACGCAGTATTTT
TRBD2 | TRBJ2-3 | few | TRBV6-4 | CASSPSGGGTDTQYF | TGTGCCAGCAGCCCCAGCGGGGGAGGCACAGATACGCAGTATTTT
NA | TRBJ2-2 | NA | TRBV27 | CASSSSWLYTGELFF | TGTGCCAGCAGTTCTTCATGGCTCTACACCGGGGAGCTGTTTTTT
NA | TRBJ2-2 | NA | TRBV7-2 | CASSSPRAANTGELFF | TGTGCCAGCAGTTCCCCCAGGGCAGCTAACACCGGGGAGCTGTTTTTT
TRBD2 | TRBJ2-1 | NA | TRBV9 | CASSVDAGGIYNEQFF | TGTGCCAGCAGCGTGGATGCGGGGGGGATCTACAATGAGCAGTTCTTC
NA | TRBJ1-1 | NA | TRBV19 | CASSIWAGNTEAFF | TGTGCCAGTAGTATCTGGGCAGGCAACACTGAAGCTTTCTTT
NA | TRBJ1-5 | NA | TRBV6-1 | CASISRVGGNQPQHF | TGTGCCAGCATCTCCCGGGTTGGAGGCAATCAGCCCCAGCATTTT
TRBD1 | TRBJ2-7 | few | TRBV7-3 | CASSPGQEYEQYF | TGTGCCAGCAGCCCCGGACAGGAGTACGAGCAGTACTTC
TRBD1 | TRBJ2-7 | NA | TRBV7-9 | CASSLAGGNEQYF | TGTGCCAGCAGCTTAGCAGGGGGCAACGAGCAGTACTTC
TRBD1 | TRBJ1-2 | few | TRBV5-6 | CASSLIRGRHGYTF | TGTGCCAGCAGCTTGATCAGGGGGCGTCATGGCTACACCTTC
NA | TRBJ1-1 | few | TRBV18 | CASSPGTMNTEAFF | TGTGCCAGCTCACCGGGTACTATGAACACTGAAGCTTTCTTT
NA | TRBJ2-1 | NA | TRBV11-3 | CASSRRARASNEQFF | TGTGCCAGCAGCCGCCGGGCCAGGGCCAGCAATGAGCAGTTCTTC
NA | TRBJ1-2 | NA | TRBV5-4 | CASSYLGTFYGYTF | TGTGCCAGCAGCTACCTGGGGACTTTTTATGGCTACACCTTC
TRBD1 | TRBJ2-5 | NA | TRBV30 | CAWSGGGRETQYF | TGTGCCTGGAGTGGAGGGGGCCGAGAGACCCAGTACTTC
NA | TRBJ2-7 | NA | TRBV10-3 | CAIRADLYEQYF | TGTGCCATCAGAGCGGATCTCTACGAGCAGTACTTC
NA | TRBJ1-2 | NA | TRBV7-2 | CASSSRNNYGYTF | TGTGCCAGCAGCTCCAGGAATAACTATGGCTACACCTTC
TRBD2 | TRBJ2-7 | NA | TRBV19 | CASSRGGVGEQYF | TGTGCCAGTAGTCGCGGGGGAGTGGGCGAGCAGTACTTC
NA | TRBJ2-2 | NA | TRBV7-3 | CASSSSAPGTGELFF | TGTGCCAGCAGCTCCTCAGCCCCGGGCACCGGGGAGCTGTTTTTT
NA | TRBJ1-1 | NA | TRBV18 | CASSPLTANTEAFF | TGTGCCAGCTCACCCCTGACAGCGAACACTGAAGCTTTCTTT
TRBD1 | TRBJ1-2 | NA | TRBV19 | CASRATGTNYGYTF | TGTGCCAGTAGGGCGACAGGGACTAACTATGGCTACACCTTC
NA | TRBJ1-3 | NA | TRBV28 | CASSLTRAFSGNTIYF | TGTGCCAGCAGCCTCACCAGGGCGTTCTCTGGAAACACCATATATTTT
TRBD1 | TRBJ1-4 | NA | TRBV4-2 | CASSQGLQGTVNEKLFF | TGTGCCAGCAGCCAAGGGCTCCAAGGGACAGTTAATGAAAAACTGTTTTTT
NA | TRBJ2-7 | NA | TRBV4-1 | CASSQERWGSYEQYF | TGCGCCAGCAGCCAAGAAAGGTGGGGCTCCTACGAGCAGTACTTC
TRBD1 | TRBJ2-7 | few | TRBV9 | CASSVADRGHYEQYF | TGTGCCAGCAGCGTAGCGGACAGGGGCCACTACGAGCAGTACTTC
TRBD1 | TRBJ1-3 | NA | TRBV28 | CASRVQGGSGNTIYF | TGTGCCAGCAGAGTCCAGGGGGGATCTGGAAACACCATATATTTT
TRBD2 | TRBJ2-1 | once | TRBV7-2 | CASSHRTSGTYNEQFF | TGTGCCAGCAGCCACAGGACTAGCGGGACCTACAATGAGCAGTTCTTC
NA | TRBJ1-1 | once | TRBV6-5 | CASSYRGANTEAFF | TGTGCCAGCAGTTATAGGGGCGCGAACACTGAAGCTTTCTTT
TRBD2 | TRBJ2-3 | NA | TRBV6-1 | CASGTPGLAKGTQYF | TGTGCCAGCGGGACCCCGGGACTAGCAAAGGGTACGCAGTATTTT
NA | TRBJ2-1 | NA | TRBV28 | CASSLFALKFNEQFF | TGTGCCAGCAGTTTATTCGCACTTAAATTCAATGAGCAGTTCTTC
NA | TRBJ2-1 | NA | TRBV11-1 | CASSKLNNEQFF | TGTGCCAGCAGTAAATTAAACAATGAGCAGTTCTTC
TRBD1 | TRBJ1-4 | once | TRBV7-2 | CASSATGVKEKLFF | TGTGCCAGCAGCGCGACAGGGGTAAAGGAAAAACTGTTTTTT
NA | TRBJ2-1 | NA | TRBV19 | CASMRSQYNEQFF | TGTGCCAGTATGCGGAGCCAGTACAATGAGCAGTTCTTC
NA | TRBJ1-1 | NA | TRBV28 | CASSSGELGDTEAFF | TGTGCCAGCAGTTCTGGGGAGTTAGGTGACACTGAAGCTTTCTTT
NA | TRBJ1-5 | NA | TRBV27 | CASSFQEVGQPQHF | TGTGCCAGCAGTTTTCAGGAGGTAGGACAGCCCCAGCATTTT
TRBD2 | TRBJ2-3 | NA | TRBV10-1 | CASSIGTSGTDTQYF | TGCGCCAGCAGTATCGGGACTAGCGGCACAGATACGCAGTATTTT
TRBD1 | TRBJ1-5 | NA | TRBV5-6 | CASSLGPGGPQHF | TGTGCCAGCAGCTTGGGCCCAGGGGGGCCCCAGCATTTT
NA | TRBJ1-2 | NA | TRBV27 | CASSLWGRVGYGYTF | TGTGCCAGCAGTTTATGGGGCAGGGTCGGGTATGGCTACACCTTC
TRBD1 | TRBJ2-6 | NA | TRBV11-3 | CASSLVGTGFRPGANVLTF | TGTGCCAGCAGCTTGGTGGGGACAGGGTTTAGGCCTGGGGCCAACGTCCTGACTTTC
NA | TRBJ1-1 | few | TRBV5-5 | CASSRQALTEAFF | TGTGCCAGCAGCCGACAGGCCCTCACTGAAGCTTTCTTT
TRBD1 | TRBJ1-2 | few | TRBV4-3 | CASSHDRGDGYTF | TGCGCCAGCAGCCACGACAGGGGGGACGGCTACACCTTC
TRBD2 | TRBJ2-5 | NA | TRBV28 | CASSTTSAQETQYF | TGTGCCAGCAGTACCACTAGCGCCCAAGAGACCCAGTACTTC
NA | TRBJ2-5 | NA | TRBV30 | CAWSVGSGETQYF | TGTGCCTGGAGTGTGGGCAGTGGGGAGACCCAGTACTTC
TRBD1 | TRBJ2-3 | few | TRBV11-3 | CASSRQGWTDTQYF | TGTGCCAGCAGCCGACAGGGTTGGACAGATACGCAGTATTTT
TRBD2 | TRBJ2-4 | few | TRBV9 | CASSGTSGRNIQYF | TGTGCCAGCAGCGGGACTAGCGGGAGAAACATTCAGTACTTC
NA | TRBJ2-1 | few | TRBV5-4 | CASSLGGLSSYNEQFF | TGTGCCAGCAGCTTGGGGGGCCTGAGCTCCTACAATGAGCAGTTCTTC
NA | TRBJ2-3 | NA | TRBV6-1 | CASSETGTDTQYF | TGTGCCAGCAGTGAAACGGGCACAGATACGCAGTATTTT
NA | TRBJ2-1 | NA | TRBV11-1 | CASATSTVYNEQFF | TGTGCCAGCGCCACCTCAACTGTTTACAATGAGCAGTTCTTC